This paragraph reports one TCR beta chain. Its antigen is currently unknown. Germline V gives CDR1 MNHEY, CDR2 SMNVEV (reference sequence). CDR3 size: 16 residues. V was trimmed by 2 bases and J by 0 bases, leaving 11 bases between them. Study-wide results and caveats: The larger-cohort validation was restricted to a single TCR beta V-J rearrangement rather than whole repertoires. Tumor memory CD4+ T cell TCR gene usage was found to cluster with blood and lymph node memory CD4+ cells and with lymph node naive CD4+ cells.

Semi-nested PCR with Nested Universal Primer A followed constant-region reverse priming of full-length variable regions. TCRdb reprocessed the 5' RACE reads via MiXCR and lists one record per CDR3 protein. The sample lists about 42,000 distinct CDR3 sequences; around 28% were seen once. This TCR derives from a female donor with breast cancer. The source material was tumor-infiltrating memory CD4+ T cells sorted from the breast tumor. The sample's subset: memory CD4+ T cells, CD4+CD45RO+CD25-. The V and J genes are TRBV27 and TRBJ1-3; D gene unclear. The CDR3 reads CASSLSGALSGNTIYF. The CDR3 DNA reads TGTGCCAGCAGTTTAAGCGGAGCACTCTCTGGAAACACCATATATTTT.